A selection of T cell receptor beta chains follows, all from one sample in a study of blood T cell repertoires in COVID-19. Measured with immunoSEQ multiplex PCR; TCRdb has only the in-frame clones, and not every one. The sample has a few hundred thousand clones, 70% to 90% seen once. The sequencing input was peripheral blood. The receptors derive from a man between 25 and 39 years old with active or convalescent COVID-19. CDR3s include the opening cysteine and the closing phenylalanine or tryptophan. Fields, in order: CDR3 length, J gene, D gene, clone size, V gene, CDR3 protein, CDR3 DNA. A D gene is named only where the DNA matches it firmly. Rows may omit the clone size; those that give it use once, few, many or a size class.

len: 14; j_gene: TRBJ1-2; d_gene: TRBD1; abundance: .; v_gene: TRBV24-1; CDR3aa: CATSDSGTDYGYTF; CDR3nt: TGTGCCACCAGTGATTCAGGGACAGACTATGGCTACACCTTC
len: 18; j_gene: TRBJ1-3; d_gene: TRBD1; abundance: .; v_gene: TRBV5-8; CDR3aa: CASSLDGTGGAFGNTIYF; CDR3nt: TGTGCCAGCAGCTTGGATGGGACAGGGGGCGCGTTCGGAAACACCATATATTTT
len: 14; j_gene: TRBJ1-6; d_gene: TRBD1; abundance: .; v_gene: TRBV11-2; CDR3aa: CASSFQGAHSPLHF; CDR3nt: TGTGCCAGCAGCTTCCAGGGGGCTCATTCACCCCTCCACTTT
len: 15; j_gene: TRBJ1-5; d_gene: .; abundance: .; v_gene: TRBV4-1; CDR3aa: CASSQDIRGVQPQHF; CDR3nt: TGCGCCAGCAGCCAAGATATCCGGGGAGTTCAGCCCCAGCATTTT
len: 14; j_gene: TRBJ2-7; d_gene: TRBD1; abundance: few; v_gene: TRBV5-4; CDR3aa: CASSVRDSSYEQYF; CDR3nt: TGTGCCAGCAGCGTCAGGGACAGCTCCTACGAGCAGTACTTC
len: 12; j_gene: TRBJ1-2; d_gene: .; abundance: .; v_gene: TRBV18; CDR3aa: CASQDRYSGYTF; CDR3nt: TGTGCCAGCCAAGACAGGTATAGTGGCTACACCTTC
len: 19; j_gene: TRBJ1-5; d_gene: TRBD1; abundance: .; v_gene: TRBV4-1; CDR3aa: CASSQDKGQGSVIHQPQHF; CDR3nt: TGCGCCAGCAGCCAAGACAAGGGACAGGGGAGTGTCATCCATCAGCCCCAGCATTTT
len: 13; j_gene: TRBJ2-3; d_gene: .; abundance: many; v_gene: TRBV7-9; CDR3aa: CASGEMSTDTQYF; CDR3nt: TGTGCCTCGGGGGAAATGAGCACAGATACGCAGTATTTT
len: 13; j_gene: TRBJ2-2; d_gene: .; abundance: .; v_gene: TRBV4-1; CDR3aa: CASSSRNTGELFF; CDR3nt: TGCGCCAGCAGCTCTAGGAACACCGGGGAGCTGTTTTTT
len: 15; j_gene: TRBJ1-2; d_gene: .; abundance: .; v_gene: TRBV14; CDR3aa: CASSRGFSTNYGYTF; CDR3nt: TGTGCCAGCAGCCGTGGCTTCAGTACTAACTATGGCTACACCTTC
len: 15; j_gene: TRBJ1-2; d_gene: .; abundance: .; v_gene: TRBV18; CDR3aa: CASSSTRDIVYGYTF; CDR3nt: TGTGCCAGCTCCTCGACCCGGGACATTGTCTATGGCTACACCTTC
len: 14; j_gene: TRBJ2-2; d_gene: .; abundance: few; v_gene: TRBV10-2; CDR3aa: CASSGGRVTGELFF; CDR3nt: TGCGCCAGCAGCGGGGGTAGGGTCACCGGGGAGCTGTTTTTT
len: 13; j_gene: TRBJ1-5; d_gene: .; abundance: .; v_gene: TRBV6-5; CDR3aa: CASSTGFLGPQHF; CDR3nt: TGTGCCAGCAGTACCGGGTTTCTGGGGCCCCAGCATTTT
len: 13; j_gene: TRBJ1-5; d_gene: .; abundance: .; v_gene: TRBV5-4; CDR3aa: CASSSTPGQPQHF; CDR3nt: TGTGCCAGCAGCTCGACCCCCGGGCAGCCCCAGCATTTT
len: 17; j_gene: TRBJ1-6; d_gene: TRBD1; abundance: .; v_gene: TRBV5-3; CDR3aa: CARRAGTGGTENSPLHF; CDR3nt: TGTGCCAGAAGGGCCGGGACAGGGGGCACGGAGAATTCACCCCTCCACTTT
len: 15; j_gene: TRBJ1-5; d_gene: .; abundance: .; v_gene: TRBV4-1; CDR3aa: CASSHHRDSDQPQHF; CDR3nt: TGCGCCAGCAGCCACCATCGGGATTCTGATCAGCCCCAGCATTTT
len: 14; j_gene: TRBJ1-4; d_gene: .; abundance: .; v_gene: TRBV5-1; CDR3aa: CASSYVGTNEKLFF; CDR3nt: TGCGCCAGCTCCTATGTTGGAACTAATGAAAAACTGTTTTTT
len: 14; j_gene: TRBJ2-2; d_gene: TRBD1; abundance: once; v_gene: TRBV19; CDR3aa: CATWDRGIPGELFF; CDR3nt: TGTGCCACGTGGGACAGGGGGATTCCCGGGGAGCTGTTTTTT
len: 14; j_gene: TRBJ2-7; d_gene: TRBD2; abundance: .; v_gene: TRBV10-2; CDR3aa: CASSVGLASYEQYF; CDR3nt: TGCGCCAGCAGTGTGGGACTAGCATCCTACGAGCAGTACTTC
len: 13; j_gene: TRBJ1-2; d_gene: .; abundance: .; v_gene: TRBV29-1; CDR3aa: CSVDGRLLNGYTF; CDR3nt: TGCAGCGTTGATGGCAGGTTATTGAATGGCTACACCTTC
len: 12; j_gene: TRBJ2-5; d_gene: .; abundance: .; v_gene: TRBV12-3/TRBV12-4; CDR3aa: CASGYTGETQYF; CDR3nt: TGTGCCAGCGGGTATACGGGGGAGACCCAGTACTTC
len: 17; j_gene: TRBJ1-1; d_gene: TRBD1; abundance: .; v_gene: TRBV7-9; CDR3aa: CASSSRGQGNMNTEAFF; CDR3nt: TGTGCCAGCAGCTCTCGGGGACAGGGTAACATGAACACTGAAGCTTTCTTT
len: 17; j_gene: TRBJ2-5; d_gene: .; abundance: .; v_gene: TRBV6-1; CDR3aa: CASSVSPPGWYQETQYF; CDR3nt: TGTGCCAGCAGTGTAAGCCCCCCAGGCTGGTACCAAGAGACCCAGTACTTC